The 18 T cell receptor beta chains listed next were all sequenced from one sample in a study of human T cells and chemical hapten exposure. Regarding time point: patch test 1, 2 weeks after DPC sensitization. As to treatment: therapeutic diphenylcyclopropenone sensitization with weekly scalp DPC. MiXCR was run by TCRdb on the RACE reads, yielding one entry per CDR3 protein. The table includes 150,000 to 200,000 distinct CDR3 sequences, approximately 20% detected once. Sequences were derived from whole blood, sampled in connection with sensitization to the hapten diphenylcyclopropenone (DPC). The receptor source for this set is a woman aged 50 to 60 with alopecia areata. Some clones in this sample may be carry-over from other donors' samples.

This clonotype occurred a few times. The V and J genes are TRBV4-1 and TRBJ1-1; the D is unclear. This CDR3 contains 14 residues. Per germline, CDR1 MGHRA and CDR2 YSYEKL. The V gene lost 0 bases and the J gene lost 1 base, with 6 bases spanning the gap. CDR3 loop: CASSQEAKNTEAFF. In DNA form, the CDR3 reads TGCGCCAGCAGCCAAGAAGCGAAGAACACTGAAGCTTTCTTT.

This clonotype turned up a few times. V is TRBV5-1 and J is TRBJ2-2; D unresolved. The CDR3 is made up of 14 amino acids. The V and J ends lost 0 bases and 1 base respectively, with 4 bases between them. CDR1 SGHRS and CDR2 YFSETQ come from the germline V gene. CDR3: CASSLGKNTGELFF. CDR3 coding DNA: TGCGCCAGCAGCTTGGGCAAGAACACCGGGGAGCTGTTTTTT. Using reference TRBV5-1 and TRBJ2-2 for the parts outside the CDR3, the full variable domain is KAGVTQTPRYLIKTRGQQVTLSCSPISGHRSVSWYQQTPGQGLQFLFEYFSETQRNKGNFPGRFSGRQFSNSRSEMNVSTLELGDSALYLCASSLGKNTGELFFGEGSRLTVL.

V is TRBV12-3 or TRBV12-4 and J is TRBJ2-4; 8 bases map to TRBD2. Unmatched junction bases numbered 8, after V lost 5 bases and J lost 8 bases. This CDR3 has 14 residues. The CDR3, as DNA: TGTGCCAGCAGTCTGAGCGGGAGAAGGGACATTCAGTACTTC. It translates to CASSLSGRRDIQYF.

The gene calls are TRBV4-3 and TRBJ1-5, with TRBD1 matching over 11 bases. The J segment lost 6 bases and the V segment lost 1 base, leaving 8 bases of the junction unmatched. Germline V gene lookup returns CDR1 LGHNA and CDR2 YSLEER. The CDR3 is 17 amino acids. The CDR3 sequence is CASSQGTPGQGVQPQHF. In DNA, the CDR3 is TGCGCCAGCAGCCAAGGCACCCCGGGACAGGGGGTTCAGCCCCAGCATTTT.

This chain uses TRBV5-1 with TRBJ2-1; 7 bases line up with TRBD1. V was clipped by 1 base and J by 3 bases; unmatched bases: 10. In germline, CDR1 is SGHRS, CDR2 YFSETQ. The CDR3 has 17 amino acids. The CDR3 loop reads CASSLTGQITLYNEQFF. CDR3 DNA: TGCGCCAGCAGCTTGACGGGACAGATTACGCTCTACAATGAGCAGTTCTTC.

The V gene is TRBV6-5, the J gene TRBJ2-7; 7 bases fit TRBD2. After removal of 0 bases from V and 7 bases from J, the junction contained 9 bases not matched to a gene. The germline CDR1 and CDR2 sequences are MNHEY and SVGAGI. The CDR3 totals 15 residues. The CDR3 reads CASSYSGTPGGEQYF. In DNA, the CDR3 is TGTGCCAGCAGTTACTCAGGCACTCCGGGGGGTGAGCAGTACTTC.

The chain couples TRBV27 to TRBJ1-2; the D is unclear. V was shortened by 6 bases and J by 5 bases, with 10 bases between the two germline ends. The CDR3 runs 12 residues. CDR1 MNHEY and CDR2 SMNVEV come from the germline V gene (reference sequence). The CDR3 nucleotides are TGTGCCAGCAGGGACCCTGTTTATGGCTACACCTTC. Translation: CASRDPVYGYTF.

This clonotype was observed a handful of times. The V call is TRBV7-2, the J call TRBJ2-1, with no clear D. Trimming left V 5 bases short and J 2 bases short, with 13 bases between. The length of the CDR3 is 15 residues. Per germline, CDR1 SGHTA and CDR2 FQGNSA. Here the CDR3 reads CASSRNSRPYNEQFF. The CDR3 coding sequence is TGTGCCAGCAGCCGAAATAGCAGACCCTACAATGAGCAGTTCTTC. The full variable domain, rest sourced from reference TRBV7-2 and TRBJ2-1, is GAGVSQSPSNKVTEKGKDVELRCDPISGHTALYWYRQSLGQGLEFLIYFQGNSAPDKSGLPSDRFSAERTGGSVSTLTIQRTQQEDSAVYLCASSRNSRPYNEQFFGPGTRLTVL.

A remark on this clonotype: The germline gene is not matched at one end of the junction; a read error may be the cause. CDR3 sequence reads: CASSVANYGYTF. CDR3 DNA sequence: TGTGCCAGCAGCGTAGCTAACTATGGCTACACCTTC. J is TRBJ1-2 and V is TRBV7-9; D gene ambiguous. Germline V gene lookup returns CDR1 SEHNR and CDR2 FQNEAQ (reference sequence). The length of the CDR3 is 12 residues.

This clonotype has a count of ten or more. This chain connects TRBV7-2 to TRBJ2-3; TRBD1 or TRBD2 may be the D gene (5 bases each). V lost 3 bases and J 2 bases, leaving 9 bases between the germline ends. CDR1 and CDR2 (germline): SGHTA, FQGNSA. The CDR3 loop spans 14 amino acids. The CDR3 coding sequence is TGTGCCAGCAGCTTCGGGACCATCACAGATACGCAGTATTTT. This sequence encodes CASSFGTITDTQYF.

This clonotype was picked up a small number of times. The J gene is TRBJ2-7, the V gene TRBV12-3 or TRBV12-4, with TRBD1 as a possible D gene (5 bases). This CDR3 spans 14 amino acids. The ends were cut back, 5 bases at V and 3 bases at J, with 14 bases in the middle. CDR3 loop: CASSHTGQNYEQYF. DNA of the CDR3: TGTGCCAGCAGTCATACCGGACAAAACTACGAGCAGTACTTC.

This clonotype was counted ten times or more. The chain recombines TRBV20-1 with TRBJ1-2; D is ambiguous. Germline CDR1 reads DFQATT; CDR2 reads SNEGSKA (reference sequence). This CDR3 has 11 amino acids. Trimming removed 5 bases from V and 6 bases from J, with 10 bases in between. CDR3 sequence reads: CSAGPVDGYTF. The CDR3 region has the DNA TGCAGTGCTGGACCAGTGGATGGCTACACCTTC.

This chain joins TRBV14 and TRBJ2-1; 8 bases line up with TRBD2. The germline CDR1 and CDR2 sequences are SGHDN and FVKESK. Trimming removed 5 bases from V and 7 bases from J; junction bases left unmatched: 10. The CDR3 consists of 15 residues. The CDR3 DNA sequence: TGTGCCAGCAGCTATACGGGAGGGCCGCGGAATGAGCAGTTCTTC. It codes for CASSYTGGPRNEQFF.

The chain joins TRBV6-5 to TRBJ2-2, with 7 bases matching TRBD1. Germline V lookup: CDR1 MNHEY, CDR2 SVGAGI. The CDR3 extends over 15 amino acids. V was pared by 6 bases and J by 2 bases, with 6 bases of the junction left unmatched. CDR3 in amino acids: CASRPDRTNTGELFF. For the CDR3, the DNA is TGTGCCAGCAGACCGGACAGGACCAACACCGGGGAGCTGTTTTTT.

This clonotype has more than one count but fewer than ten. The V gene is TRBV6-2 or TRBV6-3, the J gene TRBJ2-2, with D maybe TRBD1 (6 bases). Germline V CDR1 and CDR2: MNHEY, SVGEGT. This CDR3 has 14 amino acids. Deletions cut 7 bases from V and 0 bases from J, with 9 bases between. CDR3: CASIRTANTGELFF. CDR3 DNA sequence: TGTGCCAGCATTCGGACAGCGAACACCGGGGAGCTGTTTTTT.

The DNA of the CDR3 is TGTGCCAGCAGCTTAGATGCAGGGCGGGGGTCCGAAGCTTTCTTT. Translated, it gives CASSLDAGRGSEAFF. The chain uses TRBV7-2 and TRBJ1-1, with a tentative D call TRBD1 (5 bases). The germline V gene has CDR1 SGHTA and CDR2 FQGNSA. Deletions cut 1 base from V and 8 bases from J, with 17 bases between. The CDR3 loop spans 15 amino acids. Full variable domain (missing parts from reference TRBV7-2 and TRBJ1-1): GAGVSQSPSNKVTEKGKDVELRCDPISGHTALYWYRQSLGQGLEFLIYFQGNSAPDKSGLPSDRFSAERTGGSVSTLTIQRTQQEDSAVYLCASSLDAGRGSEAFFGQGTRLTVV.

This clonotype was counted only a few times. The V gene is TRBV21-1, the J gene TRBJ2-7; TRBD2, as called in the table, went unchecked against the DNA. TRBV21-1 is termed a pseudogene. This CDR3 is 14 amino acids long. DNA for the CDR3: TGTGCCAGCAGATCAGGAACGGGAGCTTTCGAGCAGTACTTC. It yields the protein CASRSGTGAFEQYF.

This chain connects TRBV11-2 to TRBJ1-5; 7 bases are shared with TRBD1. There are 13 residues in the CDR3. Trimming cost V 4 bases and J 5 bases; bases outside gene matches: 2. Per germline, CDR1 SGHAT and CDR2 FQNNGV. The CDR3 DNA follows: TGTGCCAGCAGCTGGCAGGGGGATCAGCCCCAGCATTTT. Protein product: CASSWQGDQPQHF. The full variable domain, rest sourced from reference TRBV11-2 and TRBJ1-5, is EAGVAQSPRYKIIEKRQSVAFWCNPISGHATLYWYQQILGQGPKLLIQFQNNGVVDDSQLPKDRFSAERLKGVDSTLKIQPAKLEDSAVYLCASSWQGDQPQHFGDGTRLSIL.